A single sample is the source of the 25 T cell receptor beta chains below, sequenced in a study of Ad26.COV2.S vaccination and SARS-CoV-2 variants. Generated by immunoSEQ multiplex PCR, the TCRdb table keeps only in-frame clones and is missing some. Among some 350,000 clones listed, almost 90% were seen once. Treatment in this sample: 19 received Ad26.COV2.S at low or high dose, single or two shots; roughly five received placebo; per-sample allocation not given. Specimens were obtained on day 63 following the first vaccine or placebo injection. Sequencing used peripheral blood, obtained in a trial of Ad26.COV2.S vaccine versus placebo. The receptors shown here come from a person between 18 and 65 years old who received the Ad26.COV2.S COVID-19 vaccine or a placebo.

The rearrangement joins TRBV23-1 to TRBJ2-2, with D perhaps matching TRBD2 (6 bases). TRBV23-1 is sorted into the ORF group, with uncertain function. V gave up 4 bases and J gave up 6 bases, with 15 bases separating them. This CDR3 has 15 residues. The CDR3: CASSPLRWGAGELFF. The CDR3 bases are TGCGCCAGCAGTCCGCTGAGGTGGGGGGCCGGGGAGCTGTTTTTT.

This chain links TRBV4-3 with TRBJ2-3, with D maybe TRBD2 (7 bases). Between the trimmed V and J ends, which lost 0 bases and 4 bases, there was a span of 14 bases. The germline gives CDR1 LGHNA, CDR2 YSLEER. CDR3 length equals 16 residues. The CDR3 sequence is CASSQDSGGLPDTQYF. CDR3 nucleotide sequence: TGCGCCAGCAGCCAAGACTCGGGGGGCCTTCCAGATACGCAGTATTTT.

With regard to this clone: Additional DNA sequences in this sample encode the identical CDR3. The chain employs TRBV9 and TRBJ1-5; no firm D call. V was cut by 0 bases and J by 2 bases, with 3 bases left in between. Germline V gene sequence: CDR1 SGDLS, CDR2 YYNGEE. The CDR3 has 13 amino acids. The CDR3 reads CASSVVGNQPQHF. The DNA of the CDR3 is TGTGCCAGCAGCGTAGTTGGCAATCAGCCCCAGCATTTT.

The rearrangement links TRBV6-5 to TRBJ1-1; tentatively, D is TRBD1 (5 bases). The germline V gene has CDR1 MNHEY and CDR2 SVGAGI. The CDR3 contains 15 residues. Trimming pared 4 bases from V and 0 bases from J, leaving 12 bases between. The CDR3 is CASSLIDRLNTEAFF. As DNA, the CDR3 is TGTGCCAGCAGTTTAATTGACAGACTGAACACTGAAGCTTTCTTT.

The J gene is TRBJ1-2, the V gene TRBV7-9; tentatively, D is TRBD1 (5 bases). CDR1 and CDR2 (germline): SEHNR, FQNEAQ (reference sequence). The CDR3 contains 12 residues. The V end lost 3 bases, the J end lost 5 bases, and 7 bases lay between the germline ends. In DNA, the CDR3 is TGTGCCAGCAGCTTGGACACGTATGGCTACACCTTC. Residues: CASSLDTYGYTF. Full variable domain (rest looked up from reference TRBV7-9 and TRBJ1-2): DTGVSQNPRHKITKRGQNVTFRCDPISEHNRLYWYRQTLGQGPEFLTYFQNEAQLEKSRLLSDRFSAERPKGSFSTLEIQRTEQGDSAMYLCASSLDTYGYTFGSGTRLTVV.

This clone was seen more than once but under ten times. The V call is TRBV6-6, the J call TRBJ1-5; D remains ambiguous. Germline lookup yields CDR1 MNHNY and CDR2 SVGAGI (reference sequence). V dropped 5 bases and J dropped 0 bases, with 11 bases sitting between them. This CDR3 is 15 amino acids long. CDR3: CASSRGYLSNQPQHF. CDR3 bases: TGTGCCAGCAGTAGAGGCTACCTTAGCAATCAGCCCCAGCATTTT.

This clone was seen once. The rearrangement links TRBV6-2 or TRBV6-3 to TRBJ2-3; 7 positions agree with TRBD2. This CDR3 contains 14 residues. The V gene end was trimmed by 6 bases and the J gene end by 2 bases; junction bases not matched to a gene: 5. The germline V gene has CDR1 MNHEY and CDR2 SVGEGT. As DNA, the CDR3 is TGTGCCAGCAGCTGGGACTACCTCACAGATACGCAGTATTTT. Its protein product is CASSWDYLTDTQYF.

V usage is TRBV10-3 and J usage is TRBJ1-1, with D possibly being TRBD1 (5 bases). This CDR3 spans 14 amino acids. CDR1 and CDR2 (germline): ENHRY, SYGVKD. V gave up 4 bases and J gave up 1 base, with 10 bases separating them. CDR3 residues: CAISANRKNTEAFF. The CDR3 coding sequence is TGTGCCATCAGTGCGAACAGGAAGAACACTGAAGCTTTCTTT.

This rearrangement joins TRBV12-3 or TRBV12-4 to TRBJ2-1; no definite D call. This CDR3 is built from 11 residues. The V gene lost 3 bases and the J gene lost 10 bases, with 7 bases spanning the gap. The CDR3 is CASSLSWEQFF. Written as DNA, the CDR3 is TGTGCCAGCAGTTTGTCGTGGGAGCAGTTCTTC.

The chain carries TRBV6-2 or TRBV6-3 and TRBJ2-3, with 8 bases fitting TRBD1. CDR1 is MNHEY, CDR2 SVGEGT, per germline. Trimming at V came to 4 bases and at J to 5 bases, leaving 11 bases not matched to a gene. The CDR3 runs to 16 residues. Written as DNA, the CDR3 is TGTGCCAGCAGTTTCCCGACAGGGGAAGTTGGAGATACGCAGTATTTT. Translated, it gives CASSFPTGEVGDTQYF.

The chain recombines TRBV3-1 (or the pseudogene TRBV3-2) with TRBJ2-5; D is possibly TRBD2 (6 bases). Germline V lookup: CDR1 LGHDT, CDR2 YNNKEL (reference sequence). CDR3 length equals 14 residues. Trimming took 6 bases from V and 5 from J, leaving 16 bases between them. The CDR3 protein is CASSQGPSGETQYF. Here the CDR3 DNA reads TGTGCCAGCAGTCAGGGACCGAGCGGGGAGACCCAGTACTTC.

This chain links TRBV2 with TRBJ2-3; D gene uncertain. The germline V gene has CDR1 SNHLY and CDR2 FYNNEI. V was trimmed by 2 bases and J by 0 bases, leaving 12 bases between them. This CDR3 has 16 amino acids. The CDR3 loop is CASSEWSETSTDTQYF. The DNA of the CDR3 is TGTGCCAGCAGTGAATGGTCAGAGACTAGCACAGATACGCAGTATTTT.

Only one count was recorded for this clone. This sequence joins TRBV5-6 and TRBJ1-2; D is unresolved. V lost 0 bases to trimming and J lost 4 bases, with 13 bases between them. CDR3 length: 15 residues. The germline V gene encodes CDR1 SGHDT and CDR2 YYEEEE. The DNA for the CDR3 is TGTGCCAGCAGCTTGGCCCAGGTAGGGATCTATGGCTACACCTTC. Its protein is CASSLAQVGIYGYTF.

This chain uses TRBV5-8 with TRBJ2-1; 9 bases align to TRBD2. Germline CDR1 and CDR2: SGHTS and YDEGEE. The CDR3 sequence is 15 residues long. J was trimmed by 4 bases and V by 4 bases; bases with no gene match: 6. CDR3 protein: CASSRRLAVYNEQFF. The CDR3 DNA follows: TGTGCCAGCAGCAGACGACTAGCGGTTTACAATGAGCAGTTCTTC. Full variable domain (missing parts from reference TRBV5-8 and TRBJ2-1): EAGVTQSPTHLIKTRGQQATLRCSPISGHTSVYWYQQALGLGLQFLLWYDEGEERNRGNFPPRFSGRQFPNYSSELNVNALELEDSALYLCASSRRLAVYNEQFFGPGTRLTVL.

This clone was seen a handful of times. V usage is TRBV19 and J usage is TRBJ1-5, with D possibly TRBD1 on 5 matching bases. Trimming left V 4 bases short and J 6 bases short, with 13 bases between. CDR1 is LNHDA and CDR2 is SQIVND in the germline V gene (reference sequence). The CDR3 is 14 residues long. The CDR3 region is CASSTAAGSQPQHF. CDR3 nucleotide sequence: TGTGCCAGTAGTACAGCTGCAGGGTCTCAGCCCCAGCATTTT. The full variable domain, with the rest looked up from reference TRBV19 and TRBJ1-5, is DGGITQSPKYLFRKEGQNVTLSCEQNLNHDAMYWYRQDPGQGLRLIYYSQIVNDFQKGDIAEGYSVSREKKESFPLTVTSAQKNPTAFYLCASSTAAGSQPQHFGDGTRLSIL.

J is TRBJ2-7 and V is TRBV6-6, with a possible D match to TRBD1 (7 bases). The CDR3 runs to 14 residues. Trimming stripped 0 bases from V and 4 bases from J, with 10 bases between. The germline V gene has CDR1 MNHNY and CDR2 SVGAGI (reference sequence). The CDR3 sequence: CASSYSEGAYEQYV. As DNA, the CDR3 is TGTGCCAGCAGTTACTCGGAGGGGGCGTACGAGCAGTACGTC.

CDR3 in DNA: TGTGCCAGCAGCTTATTAGGGGAGACCCAGTACTTC. The encoded protein is CASSLLGETQYF. The V gene is TRBV11-3, the J gene TRBJ2-5; no firm D call. CDR1 SGHNT and CDR2 YENEEA come from the germline V gene. The CDR3 runs 12 residues. V shed 2 bases and J shed 5 bases, with 6 bases lying between them.

Here the CDR3 reads CASSYRFPQETQYF. The CDR3 coding sequence is TGTGCCAGCAGCTACAGGTTCCCTCAAGAGACCCAGTACTTC. V is TRBV11-2 and J is TRBJ2-5, with D perhaps TRBD1 (5 bases). Germline lookup yields CDR1 SGHAT and CDR2 FQNNGV. V was clipped by 4 bases and J by 2 bases, with 11 bases between them. CDR3 length equals 14 residues.

The chain couples TRBV5-1 to TRBJ2-5; D is ambiguous. Trimming removed 0 bases at V and 5 bases at J, with 8 bases between. Looked up from germline, CDR1 is SGHRS and CDR2 is YFSETQ. The CDR3 has 13 amino acids. CDR3 DNA sequence: TGCGCCAGCAGCTTGGGGTCGGCGGAGACCCAGTACTTC. The encoded protein is CASSLGSAETQYF.

This sequence joins TRBV21-1 and TRBJ2-5; the table's D call TRBD2 went unverified against the DNA. TRBV21-1 constitutes a pseudogene. The CDR3 extends over 15 amino acids. The CDR3 region is CASSKVGGSQETQYF. DNA for the CDR3: TGTGCCAGCAGCAAGGTCGGGGGTAGCCAAGAGACCCAGTACTTC.

V is TRBV4-3 and J is TRBJ1-1, with D perhaps matching TRBD1 (6 bases). The CDR3 extends over 14 amino acids. V was cut by 5 bases and J by 7 bases, with 17 bases left in between. Germline loops: CDR1 LGHNA, CDR2 YSLEER. As DNA, the CDR3 is TGCGCCAGCAGCACCTTGACAGGAAATCTTGAAGCTTTCTTT. Its protein is CASSTLTGNLEAFF.

The chain combines TRBV18 with TRBJ1-4, with D perhaps matching TRBD1 (6 bases). Germline V lookup: CDR1 KGHSH, CDR2 LQKENI. V was pared by 8 bases and J by 5 bases, with 12 bases between. The CDR3 contains 13 residues. CDR3: CASGGQLNEKLFF. The CDR3 DNA is TGTGCCAGCGGGGGGCAATTAAATGAAAAACTGTTTTTT.

The chain joins TRBV11-3 to TRBJ2-1; D might be TRBD1 (6 bases). The germline V gene encodes CDR1 SGHNT and CDR2 YENEEA. The V end was cut by 1 base, the J end by 0 bases, with 13 bases between. The length of the CDR3 is 17 residues. DNA of the CDR3: TGTGCCAGCAGCTTAGCGGGGCAGGGGCCCTCCTACAATGAGCAGTTCTTC. The encoded protein is CASSLAGQGPSYNEQFF.

The chain carries TRBV7-2 and TRBJ2-1, with TRBD2 matching 11 bases. CDR3 length: 19 residues. Germline lookup yields CDR1 SGHTA and CDR2 FQGNSA. The V gene end was trimmed by 5 bases and the J gene end by 4 bases; junction bases not matched to a gene: 16. Here the CDR3 reads CASSPIYSTSGRVYNEQFF. In DNA form, the CDR3 reads TGTGCCAGCAGCCCCATTTACAGCACTAGCGGGAGAGTATACAATGAGCAGTTCTTC.

The chain has TRBV12-3 or TRBV12-4 and TRBJ2-5; D is unclear. Trimming stripped 3 bases from V and 5 bases from J, with 4 bases between. The CDR3 runs 11 residues. The CDR3 here is CASSFTETQYF. The CDR3 coding sequence is TGTGCCAGCAGTTTTACGGAGACCCAGTACTTC.